This T cell receptor beta chain was identified during a study of beta chain features in type 1 diabetes. As for the study in general: Some 99 million sorted cells were examined across all samples. Study-wide findings and caveats: Moderate yet significant TCRB CDR3 shortening was seen in Type 1 diabetes patients in all four CD4+ subsets. More deletions and fewer insertions at VDJ junctions were found in patients with type 1 diabetes.

Investigators reverse transcribed all isolated RNA, so they sequenced expressed TCRB transcripts. Mean read depth for naive, central memory and regulatory T cell samples was about 3.6 million reads. Here immunoSEQ multiplex PCR was the method, and the copy in TCRdb shows in-frame clones only, minus some. The sample consists of under 300,000 clones, around 13% of them appearing once. V dropped 0 bases and J dropped 5 bases, with 11 bases sitting between them. This CDR3 contains 14 residues. Looked up from germline, CDR1 is MNHEY and CDR2 is SVGAGI. As concerns this clone: Its antigen is unknown.

This TCR derives from a man between 25 and 39 years old with type 1 diabetes. Sequencing was performed on naive CD4+ T cells from blood. The chain joins TRBV6-5 to TRBJ2-7; perhaps TRBD2 as D (6 bases). The DNA of the CDR3 is TGTGCCAGCAGTTACTCGGGGGGTCGGAACGAGCAGTACTTC. This sequence encodes CASSYSGGRNEQYF.